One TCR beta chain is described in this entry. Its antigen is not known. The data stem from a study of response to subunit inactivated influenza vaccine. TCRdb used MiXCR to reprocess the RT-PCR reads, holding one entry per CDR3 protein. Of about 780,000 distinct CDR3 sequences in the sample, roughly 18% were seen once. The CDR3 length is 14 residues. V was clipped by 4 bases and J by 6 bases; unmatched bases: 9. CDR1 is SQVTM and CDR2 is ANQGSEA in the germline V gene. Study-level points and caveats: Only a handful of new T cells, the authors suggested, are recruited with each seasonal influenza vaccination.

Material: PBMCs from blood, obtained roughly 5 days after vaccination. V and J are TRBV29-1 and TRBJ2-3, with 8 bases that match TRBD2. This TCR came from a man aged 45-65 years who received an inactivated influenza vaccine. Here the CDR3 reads CSVVAGGSADTQYF. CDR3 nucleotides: TGCAGCGTTGTTGCGGGGGGCAGCGCCGATACGCAGTATTTT.